This TCR beta chain was captured by sequencing in a study of T cells in localized non-small cell lung cancer. Study-wide results and caveats: Within adjacent lung there appeared a median approximately 60 of the top 100 tumor clones. Tumor samples were not multi-region, leaving intratumor heterogeneity unexcluded. Longer overall survival was seen with higher T cell density measured in blood.

Remarks on this clone: Its target is not known.

The method was immunoSEQ multiplex PCR; TCRdb's version includes in-frame clones alone and lacks a portion of them. Of fewer than 60,000 clones in the sample, over 75% were seen once. The germline V gene encodes CDR1 SGHNT and CDR2 YYREEE (reference sequence). CDR3 length: 13 residues. V gave up 4 bases and J gave up 4 bases, with 11 bases separating them. This clonotype originated in a female donor older than 55 with stage II squamous cell lung carcinoma. This rearrangement joins TRBV5-4 to TRBJ2-5, with TRBD2 as a possible D gene (6 bases). The source material was peripheral blood, sampled before any cancer treatment. The CDR3 protein is CASSRRDSETQYF. CDR3 DNA sequence: TGTGCCAGCAGCCGCCGGGACTCAGAGACCCAGTACTTC.